Described below is a single TCR beta chain sequence and its context. Profiling relied on immunoSEQ multiplex PCR, and the TCRdb table lists in-frame clones only, not all of them. Among hundreds of thousands of clones listed, over 65% were seen once. The CDR3 is 18 residues long. V was clipped by 4 bases and J by 0 bases; unmatched bases: 5. Germline-derived CDR1 and CDR2 are MNHNS and SASEGT. This record comes from a study of shared clonotypes between healthy human individuals. This receptor was taken from a woman aged 25-40 years in good health. Sequencing used memory CD4+ T cells sorted from blood. Indicated subset: CD45RA-negative fraction. The chain is built from TRBV6-1 and TRBJ2-6; 11 nucleotides line up with TRBD2. The CDR3 loop reads CASSAGTSGSSGANVLTF. DNA of the CDR3: TGTGCCAGCAGTGCGGGGACTAGCGGAAGCTCTGGGGCCAACGTCCTGACTTTC.